This TCR beta chain emerged from a study of T cell responses to AZD1222 COVID-19 vaccine. Remarks on this clone: The antigen remains undetermined.

CDR1 and CDR2 from the germline V gene are SNHLY and FYNNEI. The trim removed 6 bases at V and 4 bases at J, leaving 6 bases unmatched. The length of the CDR3 is 15 residues. Whole-study findings and limits: Donors were largely white British and mainly female; clonal diversity was possibly underestimated. Across the whole spike, CD4 TCRs peaked at regions 160-218 and 743-854.

TCRdb's copy holds only in-frame clones and misses some; the assay was immunoSEQ multiplex PCR. The profile shows around 150,000 clones, 94% of them singletons. The rearrangement joins TRBV2 to TRBJ2-5; TRBD1 matches 12 bases. Material: peripheral blood, obtained on day 0 of AZD1222 vaccination. This TCR came from an adult in good health. The CDR3 nucleotides are TGTGCCAGCAGAGACCGGGACAGGGGGCGAGAGACCCAGTACTTC. This encodes CASRDRDRGRETQYF.